This T cell receptor (beta chain) was captured in a study of CD8 T cells in ankylosing spondylitis. Study-level results: Relatively scarce in peripheral blood, disease-linked clones were CD8+.

Making the TCR beta libraries involved quantitative 5'-RACE with molecular barcodes. TCRdb itself ran the 5' RACE reads through MiXCR, one entry per CDR3 protein. This repertoire shows about 240,000 distinct CDR3 sequences, 8% to 9.5% found once; its top ten account for approximately 6.2%. This clonotype was seen many times. Its antigen is currently unknown. Sequenced sample: blood, either unsorted or a sorted T cell fraction (not recorded which). The receptor was isolated from a male donor with ankylosing spondylitis or in good health (not recorded which).

As DNA, the CDR3 is TGCGCCAGCAGTTCTGAACTTAATTCACCCCTCCACTTT. It encodes CASSSELNSPLHF. The chain uses TRBV5-1 and TRBJ1-6, with D unresolved. The V gene's germline CDR1 is SGHRS and CDR2 YFSETQ. Trimming removed 5 bases at V and 6 bases at J, with 9 bases between. This CDR3 spans 13 amino acids.